These 13 T cell receptor beta chains came from one sample sequenced in a study of shared clonotypes between healthy human individuals. The table came from immunoSEQ multiplex PCR; TCRdb's copy has only in-frame clones and leaves some out. Of about 500,000 clones listed, over 60% are singletons. Sequenced: PBMCs. The source is a woman between 40 and 55 years old in good health. Some clones in this sample may be carry-over from other donors' samples.

This chain uses TRBV6-1 with TRBJ2-7, with 7 positions matching TRBD1. CDR3 length equals 15 residues. V gave up 4 bases and J gave up 7 bases; unmatched junction bases: 13. CDR1 is MNHNS and CDR2 is SASEGT in the germline V gene. CDR3 sequence: CASSVAGQVQGEQYF. The CDR3 DNA reads TGTGCCAGCAGTGTCGCTGGACAGGTCCAGGGGGAGCAGTACTTC.

A single count supports this clone. This chain uses TRBV7-2 with TRBJ1-5; D uncertain. CDR1 is SGHTA, CDR2 FQGNSA, per germline. This CDR3 is built from 16 residues. V was cut by 1 base and J by 0 bases, with 10 bases left in between. The CDR3, as DNA: TGTGCCAGCAGCTTAGGGCTGCCTTATAGCAATCAGCCCCAGCATTTT. This translates into CASSLGLPYSNQPQHF.

The chain uses TRBV5-1 and TRBJ2-2; D gene uncertain. CDR1 and CDR2 from the germline V gene are SGHRS and YFSETQ. CDR3 length: 13 residues. V was shortened by 6 bases and J by 4 bases, with 10 bases between the two germline ends. CDR3 DNA sequence: TGCGCCAGCATGGTAGCCCCCACCGGGGAGCTGTTTTTT. Amino acids: CASMVAPTGELFF.

J is TRBJ1-1 and V is TRBV18; D call uncertain. The CDR3 sequence is 13 residues long. Germline V gene sequence: CDR1 KGHSH, CDR2 LQKENI. V lost 2 bases to trimming and J lost 11 bases, with 15 bases between them. CDR3 in amino acids: CASSPETFSSAFF. CDR3 sequence (DNA): TGTGCCAGCTCACCAGAGACCTTCTCCTCGGCTTTCTTT.

The genes are TRBV28 and TRBJ2-2; TRBD1 agrees at 8 bases. Germline V gene sequence: CDR1 MDHEN, CDR2 SYDVKM. There are 14 residues in the CDR3. Trimming removed 5 bases from V and 4 bases from J; junction bases left unmatched: 3. CDR3 residues: CASSITGGTGELFF. The CDR3 DNA is TGTGCCAGCAGTATTACAGGGGGCACCGGGGAGCTGTTTTTT. The variable domain in full, completed from reference TRBV28 and TRBJ2-2, reads DVKVTQSSRYLVKRTGEKVFLECVQDMDHENMFWYRQDPGLGLRLIYFSYDVKMKEKGDIPEGYSVSREKKERFSLILESASTNQTSMYLCASSITGGTGELFFGEGSRLTVL.

This clone has at least ten counts. The chain uses TRBV4-1 and TRBJ1-3, with a tentative D call TRBD1 (5 bases). The CDR3 loop spans 19 amino acids. Germline assignment: CDR1 MGHRA and CDR2 YSYEKL. Trimming pared 2 bases from V and 0 bases from J, leaving 20 bases between. CDR3 protein: CASSQLFTLRDLSGNTIYF. DNA of the CDR3: TGCGCCAGCAGCCAATTATTCACTCTTCGGGACCTCTCTGGAAACACCATATATTTT.

CDR3 DNA: TGTGCCAGCAGCTCCGCCGTGCCCGGAGGTCCTGGGGAGCTGTTTTTT. Translation gives CASSSAVPGGPGELFF. The chain carries TRBV7-9 and TRBJ2-2, with D tentatively TRBD2 (5 bases). V was cut by 4 bases and J by 8 bases, with 20 bases left in between. Germline CDR1 is SEHNR and CDR2 is FQNEAQ (reference sequence). CDR3 length equals 16 residues.

This chain joins TRBV7-9 and TRBJ2-1, with D perhaps TRBD1 or TRBD2 (5 bases each). CDR1 and CDR2 (germline): SEHNR, FQNEAQ (reference sequence). This CDR3 contains 12 residues. V lost 5 bases to trimming and J lost 14 bases, with 16 bases between them. In DNA, the CDR3 is TGTGCCAGCAGCCCATCCGGGACGGAGGAGTTCTTC. It codes for CASSPSGTEEFF.

This sequence joins TRBV4-3 and TRBJ1-4; 9 nucleotides match TRBD1. Trimming cost V 4 bases and J 8 bases; bases outside gene matches: 5. This CDR3 has 14 residues. Germline V gene sequence: CDR1 LGHNA, CDR2 YSLEER. The CDR3 nucleotides are TGCGCCAGCAGCCCTGGACAGGGGAAGGAAAAACTGTTTTTT. Translating it yields CASSPGQGKEKLFF.

This chain links TRBV5-1 with TRBJ2-2, with TRBD2 matching over 11 bases. The junction had 9 bases not matched to a gene; V was cut back by 1 base and J by 4 bases. CDR3 length: 18 residues. Per the germline V gene, CDR1 is SGHRS and CDR2 is YFSETQ. The CDR3: CASSLFTSGSRATGELFF. For the CDR3, the DNA is TGCGCCAGCAGCTTGTTTACTAGCGGGAGTCGGGCCACCGGGGAGCTGTTTTTT.

This clone was recorded many times. This chain joins TRBV4-1 and TRBJ2-1; 11 bases align to TRBD1. CDR1 is MGHRA, CDR2 YSYEKL, per germline. The CDR3 spans 17 residues. V lost 3 bases and J lost 1; bases outside the gene matches: 5. CDR3 bases: TGCGCCAGCAGCCACCCCGGACAGGGGGCATCCTACAATGAGCAGTTCTTC. It translates to CASSHPGQGASYNEQFF.

In its sample, this clone was seen a few times. A much larger clone is a single base away; this may be a read error. J is TRBJ2-7 and V is TRBV14; D might be TRBD2 (5 bases). CDR1 SGHDN and CDR2 FVKESK come from the germline V gene. This CDR3 has 11 amino acids. Deletions cut 4 bases from V and 4 bases from J, with 5 bases between. The CDR3 here is CASSPGYEQYF. CDR3 DNA sequence: TGTGCCAGCAGCCCGGGGTACGAGCAGTACTTC.

The J gene is TRBJ2-7, the V gene TRBV7-2; TRBD2 agrees at 9 bases. V shed 1 base, J shed 2 bases, and the junction held 3 bases outside the gene matches. Germline CDR1 is SGHTA and CDR2 is FQGNSA. The CDR3 contains 15 residues. In DNA form, the CDR3 reads TGTGCCAGCAGCTTAGACCGGACTAGCGCCTACGAGCAGTACTTC. Its translation is CASSLDRTSAYEQYF.